Below, 12 T cell receptor beta chains from the same sample are listed, as sequenced in a study of blood T cell repertoires in COVID-19. Profiled with immunoSEQ multiplex PCR; TCRdb holds only in-frame clones, not every one. The repertoire holds just under 250,000 clones, with approximately 86% as singletons. Material for sequencing was peripheral blood. The receptors originated from a woman in her thirties who had recovered from COVID-19.

V is TRBV6-1 and J is TRBJ2-1; 11 nucleotides match TRBD2. Germline values: CDR1 MNHNS, CDR2 SASEGT. The CDR3 totals 15 residues. The J segment lost 8 bases and the V segment lost 3 bases, leaving 6 bases of the junction unmatched. In nucleotides, the CDR3 is TGTGCCAGCAGTGACAGACTAGCGGGGCATTATGAGCAGTTCTTC. Amino acids: CASSDRLAGHYEQFF.

The chain employs TRBV6-2 or TRBV6-3 and TRBJ1-5; 11 nucleotides match TRBD1. CDR1 is MNHEY, CDR2 SVGEGT, per germline. Trimming cost V 5 bases and J 6 bases; bases outside gene matches: 3. There are 14 residues in the CDR3. The CDR3 here is CASSRTGGTQPQHF. CDR3 nucleotide sequence: TGTGCCAGCAGTCGGACAGGGGGCACTCAGCCCCAGCATTTT.

This clone was recorded a few times. The V gene is TRBV7-9, the J gene TRBJ2-1, with D hard to call. CDR3 length equals 15 residues. Looked up from germline, CDR1 is SEHNR and CDR2 is FQNEAQ (reference sequence). The V and J ends lost 1 base and 3 bases respectively, with 10 bases between them. The DNA for the CDR3 is TGTGCCAGCAGCTTAGACGGATGGAGCTACAATGAGCAGTTCTTC. It translates to CASSLDGWSYNEQFF.

The rearrangement links TRBV4-1 to TRBJ2-1, with TRBD1 matching over 8 bases. CDR3 length: 17 residues. Germline lookup yields CDR1 MGHRA and CDR2 YSYEKL. V gave up 2 bases and J gave up 8 bases; unmatched junction bases: 14. CDR3 in DNA: TGCGCCAGCAGCCAAACGATCCCCAGGGGGCGGGGCGATGAGCAGTTCTTC. It specifies CASSQTIPRGRGDEQFF.

The chain is built from TRBV5-4 and TRBJ1-5; D is ambiguous. Deletions cut 3 bases from V and 3 bases from J, with 16 bases between. Germline CDR1 and CDR2: SGHNT and YYREEE (reference sequence). The CDR3 has 16 residues. CDR3 sequence reads: CASSSPTEGYNQPQHF. The CDR3 DNA reads as TGTGCCAGCAGCTCCCCGACGGAGGGCTACAATCAGCCCCAGCATTTT.

V and J are TRBV11-2 and TRBJ2-3; a possible D gene is TRBD2 (6 bases). V was shortened by 4 bases and J by 5 bases, with 16 bases between the two germline ends. The CDR3 consists of 15 residues. CDR1 is SGHAT and CDR2 is FQNNGV in the germline V gene. The CDR3 coding sequence is TGTGCCAGCAGCTCACCGGGGGTTGGTCAAGATACGCAGTATTTT. This encodes CASSSPGVGQDTQYF.

The chain combines TRBV3-1 (or the pseudogene TRBV3-2) with TRBJ1-1; D not certain. V lost 6 bases and J lost 1, with 6 bases in between. CDR3 length equals 12 residues. The germline V gene encodes CDR1 LGHDT and CDR2 YNNKEL (reference sequence). CDR3 in DNA: TGTGCCAGCAGTCAACGGAACACTGAAGCTTTCTTT. Its protein is CASSQRNTEAFF.

V usage is TRBV7-9 and J usage is TRBJ2-1; 15 positions agree with TRBD2. Germline V lookup: CDR1 SEHNR, CDR2 FQNEAQ (reference sequence). Germline trimming cut 6 bases from V and 9 bases from J; bases unmatched to any gene: 12. The CDR3 is made up of 17 amino acids. The CDR3 nucleotides read TGTGCCAGCAGGAAAAGTAGGACTAGCGGGGGGGCCAGTGAGCAGTTCTTC. As protein: CASRKSRTSGGASEQFF.

The chain links TRBV9 to TRBJ1-1; possible D gene TRBD1, 6 bases. In germline, CDR1 is SGDLS, CDR2 YYNGEE. The V gene lost 0 bases and the J gene lost 6 bases, with 9 bases spanning the gap. There are 13 residues in the CDR3. The CDR3 bases are TGTGCCAGCAGCGTAGAGGGGGACCCTGAAGCTTTCTTT. It translates to CASSVEGDPEAFF.

The chain is built from TRBV20-1 and TRBJ2-5; D is unclear. CDR3 size: 11 residues. The V and J ends lost 0 bases and 5 bases respectively, with 4 bases between them. The V gene's germline CDR1 is DFQATT and CDR2 SNEGSKA (reference sequence). CDR3 loop: CSARDMETQYF. Here the CDR3 DNA reads TGCAGTGCTAGAGATATGGAGACCCAGTACTTC.

This chain connects TRBV12-3 or TRBV12-4 to TRBJ1-4; D is uncertain. The germline V and J ends were trimmed by 7 bases and 8 bases, with 11 bases remaining between them. The CDR3 totals 12 residues. CDR3 DNA sequence: TGTGCCAGCACCTCCATGCAGGAAAAACTGTTTTTT. Translating it yields CASTSMQEKLFF.

V usage is TRBV4-1 and J usage is TRBJ1-1; D is unclear. Germline V gene data show CDR1 as MGHRA and CDR2 as YSYEKL. Deletions cut 0 bases from V and 0 bases from J, with 14 bases between. The CDR3 totals 17 residues. The CDR3 here is CASSQDPVSVMNTEAFF. CDR3 bases: TGCGCCAGCAGCCAAGATCCAGTCAGCGTCATGAACACTGAAGCTTTCTTT.